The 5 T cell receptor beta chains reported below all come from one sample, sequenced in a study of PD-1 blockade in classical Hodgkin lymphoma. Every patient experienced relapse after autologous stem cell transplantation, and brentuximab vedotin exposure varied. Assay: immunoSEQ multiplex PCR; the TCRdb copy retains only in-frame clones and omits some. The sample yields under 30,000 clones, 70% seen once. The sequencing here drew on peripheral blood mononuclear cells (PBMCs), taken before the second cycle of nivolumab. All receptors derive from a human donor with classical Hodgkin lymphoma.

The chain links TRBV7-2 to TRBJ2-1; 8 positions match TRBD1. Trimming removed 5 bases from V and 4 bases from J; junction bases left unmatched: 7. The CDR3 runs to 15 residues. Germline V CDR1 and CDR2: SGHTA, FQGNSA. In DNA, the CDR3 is TGTGCCAGCAGCCCTCCCCGGGACAGGTACAATGAGCAGTTCTTC. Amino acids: CASSPPRDRYNEQFF.

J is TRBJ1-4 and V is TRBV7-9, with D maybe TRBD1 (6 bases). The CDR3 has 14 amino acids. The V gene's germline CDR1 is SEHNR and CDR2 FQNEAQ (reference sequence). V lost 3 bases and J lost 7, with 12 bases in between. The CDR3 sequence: CASSFTGSREKLFF. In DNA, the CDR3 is TGTGCCAGCAGCTTCACAGGGAGCCGTGAAAAACTGTTTTTT.

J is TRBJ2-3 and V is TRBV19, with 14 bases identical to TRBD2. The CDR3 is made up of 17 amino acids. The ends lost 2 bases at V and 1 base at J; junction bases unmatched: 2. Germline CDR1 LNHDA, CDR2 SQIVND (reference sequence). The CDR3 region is CASSILGLAGGTDTQYF. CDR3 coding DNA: TGTGCCAGTAGTATACTGGGACTAGCGGGAGGCACAGATACGCAGTATTTT.

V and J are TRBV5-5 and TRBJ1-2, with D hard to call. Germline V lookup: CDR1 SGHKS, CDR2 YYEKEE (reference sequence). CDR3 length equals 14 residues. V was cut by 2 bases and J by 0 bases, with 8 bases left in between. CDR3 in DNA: TGTGCCAGCAGCTTTCACGGACCTAACTATGGCTACACCTTC. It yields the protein CASSFHGPNYGYTF.

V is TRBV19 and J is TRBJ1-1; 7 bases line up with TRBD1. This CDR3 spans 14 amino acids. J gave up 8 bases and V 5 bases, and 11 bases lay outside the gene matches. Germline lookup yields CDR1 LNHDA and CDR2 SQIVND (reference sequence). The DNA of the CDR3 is TGTGCCAGTAGTCCAGCTATCGACAGGGTGGAAGCTTTCTTT. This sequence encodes CASSPAIDRVEAFF.